One and the same sample provided the 15 T cell receptor beta chains below, sequenced in a study of tumor and adjacent non-tumor tissue in lung cancer. Three rounds of nested PCR, following a modified ARM-PCR protocol, produced the TCRbeta library. Each CDR3 protein gets one entry after TCRdb re-called the multiplex PCR reads with MiXCR. This table has tens of thousands of distinct CDR3 sequences, about two thirds appearing once. This sample's RNA came from whole unsorted tissue. Source material: lung tumor tissue. Receptor source: a woman in her seventies with non-small cell lung cancer.

This clonotype was observed once. This may come from a read error, since a much larger clone is one base off. Because it lacks the conserved phenylalanine or tryptophan at the end, this CDR3 is likely a read error. J is TRBJ2-4 and V is TRBV30; weak D call: TRBD2 (6 bases). Trimming removed 0 bases from V and 3 bases from J, with 12 bases in between. Germline-derived CDR1 and CDR2 are GTSNPN and SVGIG (reference sequence). The CDR3 is 15 amino acids. The CDR3 reads CAWSVPGVVKNIQYL. The CDR3 DNA reads as TGTGCCTGGAGTGTTCCGGGGGTGGTCAAAAACATTCAGTACTTG.

This clonotype was detected ten times or more. This sequence joins TRBV20-1 and TRBJ2-3, with unresolved D. CDR3 length: 12 amino acids. Germline V gives CDR1 DFQATT, CDR2 SNEGSKA (reference sequence). V lost 3 bases, J lost 0 bases, and 4 bases lay in between. The CDR3, as DNA: TGCAGTGCTAGCGGTAGCACAGATACGCAGTATTTT. This gives the protein CSASGSTDTQYF.

V gene TRBV10-2 combines with J gene TRBJ2-7; TRBD2 matches at 7 bases. CDR3 length equals 11 residues. Germline V gene data show CDR1 as WSHSY and CDR2 as SAAADI. The DNA for the CDR3 is TGCGCGAGCGGAGGGAGGGATGAGCAGTACTTC. It is translated as CASGGRDEQYF.

Comment on this clonotype: A much larger clone differs by one base, so this may be a read error. CDR3: CASNLAATAERPQYF. For the CDR3, the DNA is TGTGCCAGCAACTTAGCGGCGACGGCAGAACGACCCCAGTACTTC. The rearrangement uses TRBV7-9 and TRBJ2-5, with TRBD2 as a possible D gene (6 bases). The germline V gene has CDR1 SEHNR and CDR2 FQNEAQ (reference sequence). The CDR3 sequence is 15 residues long.

Concerning this clonotype: At one end, the junction sequence differs from germline, possibly due to a read error. This chain links TRBV28 with TRBJ1-1; D is perhaps TRBD1 (6 bases). The germline V gene has CDR1 MDHEN and CDR2 SYDVKM. CDR3 size: 14 residues. CDR3 DNA sequence: TGCGCCAGCAACTGGGGACAACCGAACACTGAAGCTTTCTTT. Its protein is CASNWGQPNTEAFF.

Turning to this clonotype: A much larger clone differs from this one at a single base, so this may be a read error. The rearrangement joins TRBV20-1 to TRBJ2-5; D gene ambiguous. The CDR3 has 11 amino acids. V was clipped by 6 bases and J by 4 bases, with 9 bases between them. The germline CDR1 and CDR2 sequences are DFQATT and SNEGSKA (reference sequence). For the CDR3, the DNA is TGCAGTGCCCAGGACCGAGAGACCCAGTACTTC. Its protein is CSAQDRETQYF.

This CDR3 reads CASSRDHYGYTF. The DNA of the CDR3 is TGTGCCAGCAGCAGGGATCACTATGGCTACACCTTC. The genes are TRBV7-2 and TRBJ1-2; D remains unclear. V lost 5 bases and J 3 bases, leaving 7 bases between the germline ends. The CDR3 totals 12 residues. CDR1 is SGHTA and CDR2 is FQGNSA in the germline V gene.

To note about this clonotype: Relative to the germline gene, one junction end is altered; a read error may explain this. The genes are TRBV14 and TRBJ2-4, with 7 bases lining up with TRBD1. Germline assignment: CDR1 SGHDN and CDR2 FVKESK. The CDR3 covers 16 residues. The CDR3 region has the DNA TGTGCCAGCAGCCAAGACAGGGGGATTCCCAAAAACATTCAGTACTTT. It codes for CASSQDRGIPKNIQYF. The whole variable domain, remainder taken from reference TRBV14 and TRBJ2-4, is EAGVTQFPSHSVIEKGQTVTLRCDPISGHDNLYWYRRVMGKEIKFLLHFVKESKQDESGMPNNRFLAERTGGTYSTLKVQPAELEDSGVYFCASSQDRGIPKNIQYFGAGTRLSVL.

Concerning this clonotype: No conserved phenylalanine or tryptophan is present at the end of the CDR3, so a read error is the likely explanation. CDR3 DNA sequence: TGCAGCGCGTTAGGGTGGGGTACGGGGGCCAACGTCCTGACTTCC. Amino acid sequence: CSALGWGTGANVLTS. The chain carries TRBV29-1 and TRBJ2-6; D uncertain. The V end was cut by 7 bases, the J end by 4 bases, with 17 bases between. Germline V gives CDR1 SQVTM, CDR2 ANQGSEA. CDR3 length equals 15 residues.

Concerning this clonotype itself: A clone one base away is much larger, so this may be a read error. The CDR3 reads CARSDTRTNGYTF. In nucleotides, the CDR3 is TGCGCCAGGAGTGATACCCGGACCAATGGCTACACCTTC. V gene TRBV10-2 combines with J gene TRBJ1-2; D is uncertain. This CDR3 has 13 residues. Germline-derived CDR1 and CDR2 are WSHSY and SAAADI.

The V and J genes are TRBV20-1 and TRBJ2-7; a weak D match, TRBD1 (6 bases). V was cut by 0 bases and J by 7 bases, with 19 bases left in between. CDR3 length equals 15 residues. Germline-derived CDR1 and CDR2 are DFQATT and SNEGSKA (reference sequence). Here the CDR3 reads CSARDPGDKLGEQYF. The CDR3 DNA is TGCAGTGCTAGAGATCCCGGGGACAAGCTTGGAGAGCAGTACTTC.

This clonotype was observed many times. The rearrangement links TRBV11-2 to TRBJ2-2; the D gene is possibly TRBD2 (5 bases). Germline-derived CDR1 and CDR2 are SGHAT and FQNNGV. CDR3 length equals 17 residues. The V end lost 0 bases, the J end lost 3 bases, and 14 bases lay between the germline ends. The CDR3 is CASSLEWSGMDTGELFF. Here the CDR3 DNA reads TGTGCCAGCAGCTTAGAGTGGTCCGGGATGGACACCGGGGAGCTGTTTTTT.

This chain links TRBV20-1 with TRBJ2-1; 9 nucleotides match TRBD2. Germline CDR1 DFQATT, CDR2 SNEGSKA (reference sequence). The CDR3 runs 15 residues. V shed 1 base, J shed 8 bases, and the junction held 9 bases outside the gene matches. In nucleotides, the CDR3 is TGCAGTGCTAGAGCCGGCGGGAGGGCCAACTATGAGCAGTTCTTC. It encodes CSARAGGRANYEQFF.

Points on this clonotype: The junction shows a germline mismatch at one end, possibly a read error. The chain joins TRBV4-1 to TRBJ1-6, with D hard to call. Per germline, CDR1 MGHRA and CDR2 YSYEKL. The CDR3 loop spans 19 amino acids. CDR3 protein: CASSQESPSDDGYNSALHF. The CDR3 bases are TGCGCCAGCAGCCAAGAGTCCCCCTCGGATGACGGTTATAATTCAGCCCTCCACTTT.

This clonotype came up many times. The chain employs TRBV5-1 and TRBJ2-7; 9 nucleotides agree with TRBD1. Germline assignment: CDR1 SGHRS and CDR2 YFSETQ. This CDR3 is built from 14 residues. Unmatched junction bases numbered 3, after V lost 4 bases and J lost 1 base. The chain's CDR3 is CASSPGTGSYEQYF. The CDR3 nucleotides read TGCGCCAGCAGCCCTGGGACAGGGTCCTACGAGCAGTACTTC.